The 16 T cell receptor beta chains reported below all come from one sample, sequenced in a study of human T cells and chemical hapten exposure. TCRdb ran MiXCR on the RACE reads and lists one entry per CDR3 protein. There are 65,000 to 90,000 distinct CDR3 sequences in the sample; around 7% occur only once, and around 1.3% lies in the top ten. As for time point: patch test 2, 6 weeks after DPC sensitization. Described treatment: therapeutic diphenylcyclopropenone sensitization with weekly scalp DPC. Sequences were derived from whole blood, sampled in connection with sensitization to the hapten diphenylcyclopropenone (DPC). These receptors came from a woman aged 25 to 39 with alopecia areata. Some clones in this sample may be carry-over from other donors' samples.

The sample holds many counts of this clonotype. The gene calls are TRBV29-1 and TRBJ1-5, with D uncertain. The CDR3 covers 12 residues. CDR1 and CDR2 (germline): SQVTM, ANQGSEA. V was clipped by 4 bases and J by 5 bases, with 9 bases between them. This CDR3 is CSVGARDQPQHF. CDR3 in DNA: TGCAGCGTTGGGGCCCGGGATCAGCCCCAGCATTTT.

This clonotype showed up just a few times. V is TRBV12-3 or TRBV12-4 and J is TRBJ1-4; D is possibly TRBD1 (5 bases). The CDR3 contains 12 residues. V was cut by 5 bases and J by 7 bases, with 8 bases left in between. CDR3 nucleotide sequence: TGTGCCAGCAGTCCCGGGGGTGAAAAACTGTTTTTT. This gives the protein CASSPGGEKLFF.

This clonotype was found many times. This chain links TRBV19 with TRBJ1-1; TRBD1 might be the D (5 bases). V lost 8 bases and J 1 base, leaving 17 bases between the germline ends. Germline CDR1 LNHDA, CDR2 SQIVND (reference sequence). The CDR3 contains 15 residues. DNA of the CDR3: TGTGCCAGTCACACGTGGGAAGGGGAGAACACTGAAGCTTTCTTT. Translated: CASHTWEGENTEAFF. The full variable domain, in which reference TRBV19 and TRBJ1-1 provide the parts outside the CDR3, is DGGITQSPKYLFRKEGQNVTLSCEQNLNHDAMYWYRQDPGQGLRLIYYSQIVNDFQKGDIAEGYSVSREKKESFPLTVTSAQKNPTAFYLCASHTWEGENTEAFFGQGTRLTVV.

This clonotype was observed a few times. CDR3 in amino acids: CASSSTELTEAFF. The CDR3 coding sequence is TGTGCCAGCAGCTCGACCGAACTTACTGAAGCTTTCTTT. This chain joins TRBV11-2 and TRBJ1-1; D remains ambiguous. The germline V gene encodes CDR1 SGHAT and CDR2 FQNNGV. V dropped 4 bases and J dropped 5 bases, with 11 bases sitting between them. This CDR3 is built from 13 residues.

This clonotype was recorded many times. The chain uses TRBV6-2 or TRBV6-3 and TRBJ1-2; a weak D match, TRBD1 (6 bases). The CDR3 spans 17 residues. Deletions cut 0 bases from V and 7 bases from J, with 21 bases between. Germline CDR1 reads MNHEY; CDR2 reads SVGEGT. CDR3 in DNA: TGTGCCAGCAGTTACTCCGTTTTCGCCACAGGGAGAAGTGGCTACACCTTC. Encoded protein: CASSYSVFATGRSGYTF.

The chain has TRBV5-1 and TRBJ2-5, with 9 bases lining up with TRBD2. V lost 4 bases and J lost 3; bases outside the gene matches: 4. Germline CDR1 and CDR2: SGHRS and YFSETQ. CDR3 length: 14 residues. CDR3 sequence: CASSRWTSEETQYF. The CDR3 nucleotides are TGCGCCAGCAGCCGGTGGACTAGCGAAGAGACCCAGTACTTC.

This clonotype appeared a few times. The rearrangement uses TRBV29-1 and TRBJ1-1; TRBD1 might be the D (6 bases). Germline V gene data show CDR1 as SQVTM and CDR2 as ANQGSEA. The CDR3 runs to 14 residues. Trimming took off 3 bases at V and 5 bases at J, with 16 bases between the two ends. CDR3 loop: CSVDVGRGRTEAFF. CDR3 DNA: TGCAGCGTTGATGTTGGCAGGGGACGGACTGAAGCTTTCTTT.

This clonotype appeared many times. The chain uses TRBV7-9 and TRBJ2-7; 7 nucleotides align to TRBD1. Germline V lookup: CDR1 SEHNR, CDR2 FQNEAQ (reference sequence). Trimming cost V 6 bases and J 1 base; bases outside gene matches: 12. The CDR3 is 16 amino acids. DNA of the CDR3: TGTGCCAGCAGTCGGACCGGGACAGAGACGTCCTACGAGCAGTACTTC. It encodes CASSRTGTETSYEQYF.

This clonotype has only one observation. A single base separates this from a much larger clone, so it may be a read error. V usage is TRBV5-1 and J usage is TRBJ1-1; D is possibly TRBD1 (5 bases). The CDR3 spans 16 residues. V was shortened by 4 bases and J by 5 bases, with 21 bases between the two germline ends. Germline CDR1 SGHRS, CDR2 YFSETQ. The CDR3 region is CASSTLGFGTGTEAFF. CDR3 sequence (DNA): TGCGCCAGCAGCACTTTGGGGTTTGGGACGGGAACTGAAGCTTTCTTT.

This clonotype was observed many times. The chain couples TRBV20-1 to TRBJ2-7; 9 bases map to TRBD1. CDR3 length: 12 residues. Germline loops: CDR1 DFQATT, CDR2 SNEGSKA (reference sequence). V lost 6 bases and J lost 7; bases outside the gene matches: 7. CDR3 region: CSAIQGAREQYF. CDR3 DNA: TGCAGTGCAATACAGGGGGCGAGGGAGCAGTACTTC.

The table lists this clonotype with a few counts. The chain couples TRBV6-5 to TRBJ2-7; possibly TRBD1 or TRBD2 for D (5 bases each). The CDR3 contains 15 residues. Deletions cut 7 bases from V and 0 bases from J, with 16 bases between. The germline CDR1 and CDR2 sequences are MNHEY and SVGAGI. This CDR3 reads CASKQTGTSSYEQYF. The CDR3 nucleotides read TGTGCCAGCAAACAAACCGGGACCTCCTCCTACGAGCAGTACTTC.

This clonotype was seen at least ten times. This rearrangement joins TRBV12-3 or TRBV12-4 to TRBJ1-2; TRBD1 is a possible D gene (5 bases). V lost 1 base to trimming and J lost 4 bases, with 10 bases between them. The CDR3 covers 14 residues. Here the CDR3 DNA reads TGTGCCAGCAGTTTAGGGGGACCCACCTATGGCTACACCTTC. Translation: CASSLGGPTYGYTF.

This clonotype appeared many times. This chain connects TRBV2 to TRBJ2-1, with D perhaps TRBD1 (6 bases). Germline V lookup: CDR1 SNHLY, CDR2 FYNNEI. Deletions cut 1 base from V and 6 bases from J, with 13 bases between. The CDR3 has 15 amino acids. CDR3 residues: CASSEDPGQFNEQFF. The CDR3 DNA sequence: TGTGCCAGCAGTGAAGACCCCGGACAGTTCAATGAGCAGTTCTTC.

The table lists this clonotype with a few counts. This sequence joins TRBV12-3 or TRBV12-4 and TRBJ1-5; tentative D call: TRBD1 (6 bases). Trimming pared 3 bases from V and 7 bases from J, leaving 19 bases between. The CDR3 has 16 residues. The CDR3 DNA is TGTGCCAGCAGTTTTGAGACAGGATGGGTAGAACAGCCCCAGCATTTT. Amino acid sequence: CASSFETGWVEQPQHF.

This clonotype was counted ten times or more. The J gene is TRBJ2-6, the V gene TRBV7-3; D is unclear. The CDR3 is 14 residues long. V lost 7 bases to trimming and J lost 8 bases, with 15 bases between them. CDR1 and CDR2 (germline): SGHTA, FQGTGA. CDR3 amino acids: CASTNPGRSNVLTF. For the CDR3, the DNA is TGTGCCAGCACCAACCCGGGCAGGTCCAACGTCCTGACTTTC.

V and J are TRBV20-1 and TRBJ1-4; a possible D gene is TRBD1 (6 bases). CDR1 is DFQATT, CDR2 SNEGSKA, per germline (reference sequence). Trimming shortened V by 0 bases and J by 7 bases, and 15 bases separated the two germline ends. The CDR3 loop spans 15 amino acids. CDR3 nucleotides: TGCAGTGCTAGAGATTTGGGGGCACGGGGTGAAAAACTGTTTTTT. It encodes CSARDLGARGEKLFF.